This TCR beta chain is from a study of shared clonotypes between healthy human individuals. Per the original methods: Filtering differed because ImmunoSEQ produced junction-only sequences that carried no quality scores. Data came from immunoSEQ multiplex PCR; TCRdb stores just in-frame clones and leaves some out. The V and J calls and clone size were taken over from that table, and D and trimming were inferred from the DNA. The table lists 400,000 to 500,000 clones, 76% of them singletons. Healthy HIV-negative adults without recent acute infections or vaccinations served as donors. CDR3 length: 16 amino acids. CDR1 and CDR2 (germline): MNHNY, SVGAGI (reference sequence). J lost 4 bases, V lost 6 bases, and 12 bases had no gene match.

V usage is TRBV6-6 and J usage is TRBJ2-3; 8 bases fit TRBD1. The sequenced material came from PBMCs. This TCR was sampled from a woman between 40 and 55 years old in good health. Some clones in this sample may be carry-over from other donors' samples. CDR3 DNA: TGTGCCAGCAGACTCCAGGGGGCGGCTGTAGCAGATACGCAGTATTTT. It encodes CASRLQGAAVADTQYF.